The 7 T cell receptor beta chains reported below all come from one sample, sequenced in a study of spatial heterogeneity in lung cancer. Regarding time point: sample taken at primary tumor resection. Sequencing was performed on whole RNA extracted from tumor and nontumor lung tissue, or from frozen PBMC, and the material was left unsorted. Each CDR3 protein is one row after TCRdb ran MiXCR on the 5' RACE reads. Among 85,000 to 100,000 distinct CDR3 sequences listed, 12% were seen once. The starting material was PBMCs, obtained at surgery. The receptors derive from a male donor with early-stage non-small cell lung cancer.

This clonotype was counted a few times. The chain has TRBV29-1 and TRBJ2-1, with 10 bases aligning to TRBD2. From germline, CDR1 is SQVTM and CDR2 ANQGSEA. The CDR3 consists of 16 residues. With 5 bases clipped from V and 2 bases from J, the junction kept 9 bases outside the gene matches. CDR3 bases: TGCAGCGTTCCCCCCGTAGCGGGAGGAACCTACAATGAGCAGTTCTTC. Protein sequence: CSVPPVAGGTYNEQFF.

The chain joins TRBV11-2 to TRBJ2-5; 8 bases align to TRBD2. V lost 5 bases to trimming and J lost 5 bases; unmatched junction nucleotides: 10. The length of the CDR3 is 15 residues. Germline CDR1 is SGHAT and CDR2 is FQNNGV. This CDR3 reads CASSRSGGEVETQYF. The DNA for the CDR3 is TGTGCCAGCAGCCGATCCGGGGGGGAGGTCGAGACCCAGTACTTC.

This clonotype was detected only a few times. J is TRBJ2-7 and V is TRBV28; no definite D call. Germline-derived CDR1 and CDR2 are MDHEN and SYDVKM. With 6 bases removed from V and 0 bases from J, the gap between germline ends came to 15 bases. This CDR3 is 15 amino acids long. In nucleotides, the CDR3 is TGTGCCAGCAGGCCTACAAGGCCAAGCTCCTACGAGCAGTACTTC. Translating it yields CASRPTRPSSYEQYF.

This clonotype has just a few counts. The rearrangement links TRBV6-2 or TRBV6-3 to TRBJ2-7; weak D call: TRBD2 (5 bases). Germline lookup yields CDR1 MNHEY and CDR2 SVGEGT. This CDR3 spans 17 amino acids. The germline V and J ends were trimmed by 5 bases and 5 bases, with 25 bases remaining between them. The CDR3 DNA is TGTGCCAGCAGTCCGACCTTTGGGAGAGGTACGGGGAACGAGCAGTACTTC. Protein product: CASSPTFGRGTGNEQYF.

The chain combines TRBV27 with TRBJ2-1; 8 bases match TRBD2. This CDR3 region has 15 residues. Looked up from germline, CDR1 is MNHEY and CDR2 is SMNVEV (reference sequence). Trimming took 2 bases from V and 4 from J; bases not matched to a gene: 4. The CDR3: CASSLLAGLYNEQFF. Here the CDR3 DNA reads TGTGCCAGCAGTTTACTAGCGGGCCTATACAATGAGCAGTTCTTC.

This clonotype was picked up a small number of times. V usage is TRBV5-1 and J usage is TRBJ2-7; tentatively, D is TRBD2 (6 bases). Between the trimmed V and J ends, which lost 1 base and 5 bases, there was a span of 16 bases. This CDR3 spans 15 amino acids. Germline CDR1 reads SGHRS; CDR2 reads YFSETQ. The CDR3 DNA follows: TGCGCCAGCAGCTTGAGGAGTCAGGGAGGCCACGAGCAGTACTTC. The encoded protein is CASSLRSQGGHEQYF.

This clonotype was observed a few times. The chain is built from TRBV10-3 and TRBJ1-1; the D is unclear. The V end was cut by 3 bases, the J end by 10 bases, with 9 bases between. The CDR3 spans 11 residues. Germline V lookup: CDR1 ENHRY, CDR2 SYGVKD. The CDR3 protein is CAISDLRLAFF. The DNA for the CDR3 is TGTGCCATCAGTGATTTGAGACTAGCTTTCTTT.